The clone carrying this T cell receptor beta chain was counted many times. Its antigen is not known. The sample belongs to a study of T cells in Graves' hyperthyroidism and ophthalmopathy. RNA transcripts provided the source from which TCR beta CDR3 regions were amplified. With the HTBI primer set, the TCR CDR3 went through a first round of RT-PCR. One entry per CDR3 protein, called by TCRdb with MiXCR from the multiplex PCR reads. The data hold around 480,000 distinct CDR3 sequences, with 13% to 15% observed a single time. Newly diagnosed hyperthyroidism patients aged 18 to 65 years had disease lasting under 2 months. Diagnosis rested on symptoms, serum thyroxine and TRAb, thyroid ultrasound, and orbital computed tomography. Findings and limits, study-wide: Among thyroid clonotypes expanded above 0.001, most also appeared in blood. Ophthalmopathy cases were set apart from stable hyperthyroidism by a 13 V-J model.

This CDR3 region has 14 residues. Germline V gene sequence: CDR1 DFQATT, CDR2 SNEGSKA (reference sequence). V gave up 0 bases and J gave up 1 base, with 9 bases separating them. The receptor was isolated from a woman aged 18 to 35 with Graves' hyperthyroidism. The chain combines TRBV20-1 with TRBJ1-1; D is unresolved. Specimen: blood. The CDR3: CSARERVGNTEAFF. In DNA form, the CDR3 reads TGCAGTGCTAGAGAGAGGGTGGGGAACACTGAAGCTTTCTTT.